Here is one T cell receptor beta chain with its context. Its antigen is still unknown. The record originates from a study of monozygotic twins with inflammatory bowel disease. Study results and limitations: On the inverse Simpson index, IBD patients scored lower for TCRbeta diversity than healthy co-twins. IBD patients exhibited fewer clonotypes shared with other individuals than healthy twins, particularly with disease activity. Among the T cells, different subtypes could not be distinguished.

TCRdb re-called the 5' RACE reads and shows each CDR3 protein once, DNA omitted. The sample table sets out some 440,000 distinct CDR3 sequences. The germline V gene encodes CDR1 LGHDT and CDR2 YNNKEL (reference sequence). The CDR3 runs to 16 residues. This chain links TRBV3-1 with TRBJ2-5; TCRdb indicates TRBD2, and absent DNA this call remains unverified. What was sequenced was blood. The source is a human donor with ulcerative colitis or Crohn's disease, or a healthy co-twin of an affected twin (not recorded which). This CDR3 is CASSRQVVGLRETQYF.